This T cell receptor (beta chain) is from a study of OX40 agonist ivuxolimab in advanced cancers. As for the study in general: Patients received ivuxolimab, an intravenous treatment, every 2 weeks at 0.01 to 10 mg/kg. Earlier anti-PD-1, anti-PD-L1 or anti-CTLA-4 therapy was permitted; around 40% had received some.

In regard to this clone: Antigen specificity is unknown.

This CDR3 is 16 amino acids long. Trimming removed 5 bases at V and 1 base at J, with 14 bases between. Germline loops: CDR1 MNHEY, CDR2 SMNVEV (reference sequence). Findings of the study overall: Normalized T-cell clonal expansion was also low in some nonresponders.

The repertoire was sequenced with immunoSEQ multiplex PCR; TCRdb's copy has only in-frame clones and lacks some. In the table there are about 100,000 clones, approximately 90% of which are singletons. The sequence came from an adult with an advanced solid tumor such as melanoma, head and neck, liver or kidney cancer. This chain connects TRBV27 to TRBJ1-4; tentative D call: TRBD1 (6 bases). Material: CD4+ or CD8+ T cells sorted from blood, obtained in a trial of the OX40 agonist ivuxolimab. CDR3 sequence: CASSNQGRGTNEKLFF. In DNA form, the CDR3 reads TGTGCCAGCAGTAATCAGGGGAGAGGAACTAATGAAAAACTGTTTTTT.